Listed here is a single TCR beta chain. Its antigen is unknown. This sample was taken from a study of T cell responses to AZD1222 COVID-19 vaccine. Study results and caveats: Donor demographics were predominantly white British with a female majority; clonal diversity may be underestimated. Repertoires were sampled only after the peak T cell response. Baseline serology detected seropositivity in only six AZD1222 recipients.

Trimming cost V 5 bases and J 4 bases; bases outside gene matches: 8. CDR3 size: 15 residues. CDR1 and CDR2 from the germline V gene are SGHVS and FNYEAQ. The method was immunoSEQ multiplex PCR; TCRdb's version includes in-frame clones alone and lacks a portion of them. The sample has some 120,000 clones, approximately 85% seen once. This clonotype was obtained from an adult who received the AZD1222 COVID-19 vaccine. The sequencing here drew on peripheral blood, taken 28 days after the second AZD1222 dose. The rearrangement links TRBV7-6 to TRBJ2-5; 9 bases line up with TRBD1. CDR3 sequence (DNA): TGTGCCAGCAGCCCGGGACAGGGTCCTGGAGAGACCCAGTACTTC. Protein: CASSPGQGPGETQYF. The whole variable domain, remainder taken from reference TRBV7-6 and TRBJ2-5, is GAGVSQSPRYKVTKRGQDVALRCDPISGHVSLYWYRQALGQGPEFLTYFNYEAQQDKSGLPNDRFSAERPEGSISTLTIQRTEQRDSAMYRCASSPGQGPGETQYFGPGTRLLVL.